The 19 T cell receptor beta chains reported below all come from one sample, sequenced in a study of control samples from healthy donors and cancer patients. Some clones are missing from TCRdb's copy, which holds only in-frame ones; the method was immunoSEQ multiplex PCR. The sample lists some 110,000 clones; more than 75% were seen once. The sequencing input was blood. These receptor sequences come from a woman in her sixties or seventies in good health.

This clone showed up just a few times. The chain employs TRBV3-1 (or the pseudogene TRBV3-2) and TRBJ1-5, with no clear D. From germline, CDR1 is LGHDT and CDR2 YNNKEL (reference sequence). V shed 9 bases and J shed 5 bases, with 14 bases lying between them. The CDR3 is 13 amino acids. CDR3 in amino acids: CARRVVGYQPQHF. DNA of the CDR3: TGTGCCAGAAGGGTCGTTGGGTATCAGCCCCAGCATTTT.

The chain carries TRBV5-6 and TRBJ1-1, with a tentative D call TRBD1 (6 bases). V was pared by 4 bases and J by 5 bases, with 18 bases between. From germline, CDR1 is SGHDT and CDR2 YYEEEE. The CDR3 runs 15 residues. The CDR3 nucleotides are TGTGCCAGCAGCCAGGTCGTCAGGGGCCCAACTGAAGCTTTCTTT. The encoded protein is CASSQVVRGPTEAFF.

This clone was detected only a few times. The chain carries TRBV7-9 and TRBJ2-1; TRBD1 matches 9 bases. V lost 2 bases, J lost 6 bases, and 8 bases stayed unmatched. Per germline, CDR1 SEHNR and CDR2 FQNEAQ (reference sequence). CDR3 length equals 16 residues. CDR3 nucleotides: TGTGCCAGCAGCTTACTTACCGGGACAGGGACCAATGAGCAGTTCTTC. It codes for CASSLLTGTGTNEQFF.

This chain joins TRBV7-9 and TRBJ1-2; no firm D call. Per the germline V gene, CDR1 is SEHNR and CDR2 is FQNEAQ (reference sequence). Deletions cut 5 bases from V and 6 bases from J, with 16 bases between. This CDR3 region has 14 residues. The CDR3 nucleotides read TGTGCCAGCAGCCCGGCCGGTATTAGTCATGGCTACACCTTC. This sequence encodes CASSPAGISHGYTF.

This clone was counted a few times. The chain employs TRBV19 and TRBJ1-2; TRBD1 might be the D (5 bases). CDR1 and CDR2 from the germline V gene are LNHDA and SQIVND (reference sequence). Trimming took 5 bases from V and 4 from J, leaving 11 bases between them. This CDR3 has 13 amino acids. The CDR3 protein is CASSLQGAYGYTF. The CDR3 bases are TGTGCCAGTAGTCTACAAGGGGCCTATGGCTACACCTTC.

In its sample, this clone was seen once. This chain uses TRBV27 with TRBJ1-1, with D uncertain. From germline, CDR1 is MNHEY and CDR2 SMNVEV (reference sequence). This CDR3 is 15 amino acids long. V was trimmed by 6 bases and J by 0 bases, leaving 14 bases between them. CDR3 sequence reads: CASSQLAVLNTEAFF. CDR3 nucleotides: TGTGCCAGCAGCCAACTGGCGGTGTTGAACACTGAAGCTTTCTTT.

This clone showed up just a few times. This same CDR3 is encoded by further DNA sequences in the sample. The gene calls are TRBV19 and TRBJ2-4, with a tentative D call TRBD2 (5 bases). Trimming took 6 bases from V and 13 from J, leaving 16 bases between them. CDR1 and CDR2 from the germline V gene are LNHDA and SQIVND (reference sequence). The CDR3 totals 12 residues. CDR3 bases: TGTGCCAGTAGCCCCGGAACGGACTCGCAGTACTTC. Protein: CASSPGTDSQYF.

The CDR3, as DNA: TGTGCCAGCAGCCCGCGGGGGGGGCGTAACTATGGCTACACCTTC. Translated, it gives CASSPRGGRNYGYTF. The chain recombines TRBV3-1 (or the pseudogene TRBV3-2) with TRBJ1-2, with TRBD1 as a possible D gene (6 bases). CDR3 size: 15 residues. The V and J ends lost 4 bases and 1 base respectively, with 13 bases between them. From germline, CDR1 is LGHDT and CDR2 YNNKEL (reference sequence).

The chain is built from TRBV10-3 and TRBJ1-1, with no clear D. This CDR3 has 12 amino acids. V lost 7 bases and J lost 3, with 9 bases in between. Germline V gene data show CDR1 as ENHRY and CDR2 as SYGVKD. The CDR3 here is CAIKASDTEAFF. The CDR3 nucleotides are TGTGCCATCAAAGCATCGGACACTGAAGCTTTCTTT.

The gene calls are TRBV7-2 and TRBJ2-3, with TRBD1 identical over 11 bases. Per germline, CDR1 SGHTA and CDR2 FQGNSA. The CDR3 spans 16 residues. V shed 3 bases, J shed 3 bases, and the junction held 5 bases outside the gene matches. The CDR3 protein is CASSLRTGGRTDTQYF. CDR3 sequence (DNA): TGTGCCAGCAGCTTGCGGACAGGGGGCAGAACAGATACGCAGTATTTT.

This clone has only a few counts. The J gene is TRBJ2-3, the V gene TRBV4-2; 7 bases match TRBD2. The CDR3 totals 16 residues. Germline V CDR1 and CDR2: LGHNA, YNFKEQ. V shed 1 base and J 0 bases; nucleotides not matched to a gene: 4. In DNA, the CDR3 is TGTGCCAGCAGCCAAGGCCCTAGCGGTAGCACAGATACGCAGTATTTT. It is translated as CASSQGPSGSTDTQYF.

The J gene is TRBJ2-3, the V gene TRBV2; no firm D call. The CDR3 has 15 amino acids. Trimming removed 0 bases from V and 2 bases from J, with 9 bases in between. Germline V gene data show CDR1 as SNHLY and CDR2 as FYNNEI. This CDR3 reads CASSEAYSLTDTQYF. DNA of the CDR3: TGTGCCAGCAGTGAAGCCTATTCCCTCACAGATACGCAGTATTTT.

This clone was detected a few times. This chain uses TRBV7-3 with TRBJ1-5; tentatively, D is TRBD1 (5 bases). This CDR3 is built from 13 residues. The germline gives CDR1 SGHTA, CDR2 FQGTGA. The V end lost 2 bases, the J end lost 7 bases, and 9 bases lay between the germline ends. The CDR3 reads CASSLGARQPQHF. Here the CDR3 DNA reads TGTGCCAGCAGCTTAGGGGCGAGGCAGCCCCAGCATTTT.

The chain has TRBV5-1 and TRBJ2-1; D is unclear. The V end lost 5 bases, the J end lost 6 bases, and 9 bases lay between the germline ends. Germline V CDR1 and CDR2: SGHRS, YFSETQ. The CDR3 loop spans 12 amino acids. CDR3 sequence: CASRLKANEQFF. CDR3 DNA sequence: TGCGCCAGCAGGCTCAAGGCCAATGAGCAGTTCTTC.

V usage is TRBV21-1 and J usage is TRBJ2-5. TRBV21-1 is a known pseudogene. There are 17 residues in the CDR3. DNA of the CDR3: TGTGCCAGCAGCAAAGCGCTGCCGGGACCCCTGGGGGAGACCCAGTACTTC. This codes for CASSKALPGPLGETQYF.

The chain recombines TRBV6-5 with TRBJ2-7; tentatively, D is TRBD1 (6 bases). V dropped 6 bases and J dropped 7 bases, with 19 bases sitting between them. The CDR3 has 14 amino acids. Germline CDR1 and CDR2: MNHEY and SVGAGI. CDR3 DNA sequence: TGTGCCAGCAGCGCCCTGGGGGCAGCCTCAGAGCAGTACTTC. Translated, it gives CASSALGAASEQYF.

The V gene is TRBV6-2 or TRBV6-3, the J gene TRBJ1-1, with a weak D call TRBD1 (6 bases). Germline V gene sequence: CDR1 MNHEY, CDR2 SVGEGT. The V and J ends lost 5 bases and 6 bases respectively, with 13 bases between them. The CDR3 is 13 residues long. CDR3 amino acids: CASSTSGVPEAFF. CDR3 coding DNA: TGTGCCAGCAGTACCTCAGGGGTTCCTGAAGCTTTCTTT.

CDR3 residues: CASSPPQGSQYF. CDR3 nucleotides: TGTGCCAGCTCACCACCACAGGGTTCCCAGTACTTC. The V and J genes are TRBV18 and TRBJ2-5, with D possibly matching TRBD1 (6 bases). Trimming stripped 0 bases from V and 9 bases from J, with 8 bases between. CDR1 is KGHSH, CDR2 LQKENI, per germline. The CDR3 spans 12 residues. Full variable domain (missing parts from reference TRBV18 and TRBJ2-5): NAGVMQNPRHLVRRRGQEARLRCSPMKGHSHVYWYRQLPEEGLKFMVYLQKENIIDESGMPKERFSAEFPKEGPSILRIQQVVRGDSAAYFCASSPPQGSQYFGPGTRLLVL.

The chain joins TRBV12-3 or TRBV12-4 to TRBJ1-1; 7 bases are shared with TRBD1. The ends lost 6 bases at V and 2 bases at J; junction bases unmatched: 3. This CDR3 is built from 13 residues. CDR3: CASSRDRNTEAFF. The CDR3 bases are TGTGCCAGCAGCCGGGACAGAAACACTGAAGCTTTCTTT.